These 11 T cell receptor beta chains were sequenced from one sample in a study of T-cell memory formation after mild COVID-19. MiXCR, applied by TCRdb to the 5' RACE reads, yields one record per CDR3 protein. This sample carries under 400,000 distinct CDR3 sequences, 28% of them seen once, and the ten largest clones take approximately 12%. Sequencing was performed on PBMCs or a T cell subset sorted from them (not recorded which). The origin of the receptors is an adult woman who had mild COVID-19 (a few samples of this study predate the infection). Cell type and time point are not known.

The sample holds a few counts of this clonotype. J is TRBJ2-3 and V is TRBV12-3 or TRBV12-4; D is possibly TRBD2 (6 bases). V was shortened by 5 bases and J by 0 bases, with 15 bases between the two germline ends. The CDR3 is made up of 16 amino acids. CDR3 DNA sequence: TGTGCCAGCAGTCTCCGGGCCGGGGGAAGCACAGATACGCAGTATTTT. Residues: CASSLRAGGSTDTQYF.

This clonotype was picked up a small number of times. The chain has TRBV20-1 and TRBJ1-6, with 9 positions matching TRBD1. This CDR3 has 15 amino acids. The germline V gene has CDR1 DFQATT and CDR2 SNEGSKA (reference sequence). With 3 bases clipped from V and 5 bases from J, the junction kept 5 bases outside the gene matches. The CDR3 coding sequence is TGCAGTGCTAGCACAGGGGGCGTCGATAATTCACCCCTCCACTTT. Protein sequence: CSASTGGVDNSPLHF.

The V gene is TRBV28, the J gene TRBJ1-2; D unclear. V was trimmed by 8 bases and J by 9 bases, leaving 19 bases between them. This CDR3 has 13 amino acids. CDR1 is MDHEN and CDR2 is SYDVKM in the germline V gene. The CDR3 spells CASRRLSGRSYTF. Written as DNA, the CDR3 is TGTGCCAGCCGGCGTCTGAGTGGTCGGAGCTACACCTTC.

This clonotype has just a few counts. The chain recombines TRBV5-1 with TRBJ2-3, with 8 bases that match TRBD1. V trimming: 3 bases; J trimming: 5 bases; junction bases outside the gene matches: 8. The CDR3 has 15 amino acids. Germline V gene data show CDR1 as SGHRS and CDR2 as YFSETQ. CDR3 nucleotides: TGCGCCAGCAGCTCGGAGCCCAGGGGGCTAGATACGCAGTATTTT. Its translation: CASSSEPRGLDTQYF.

This clonotype was detected only a few times. The chain joins TRBV3-1 to TRBJ2-7, with 10 bases aligning to TRBD2. CDR3 size: 15 residues. Germline CDR1 is LGHDT and CDR2 is YNNKEL (reference sequence). Losses at the gene ends were 6 bases for V and 3 bases for J; bases not matched to a gene: 8. The CDR3 reads CASSPERGGGYEQYF. Written as DNA, the CDR3 is TGTGCCAGCAGTCCTGAGCGGGGGGGCGGCTACGAGCAGTACTTC.

As concerns this clonotype: One junction end does not reproduce the germline sequence, and a read error may be involved. The chain combines TRBV13 with TRBJ2-1, with D possibly being TRBD1 (6 bases). The V gene's germline CDR1 is PRHDT and CDR2 FYEKMQ (reference sequence). CDR3 size: 13 residues. The CDR3 protein is CASILQGHNEQFF. The CDR3 coding sequence is TGTGCCAGCATCTTACAGGGACACAATGAGCAGTTCTTC.

The genes are TRBV29-1 and TRBJ1-1; 7 bases match TRBD1. With 5 bases clipped from V and 1 base from J, the junction kept 1 base outside the gene matches. The CDR3 loop spans 12 amino acids. CDR1 and CDR2 from the germline V gene are SQVTM and ANQGSEA. CDR3 DNA sequence: TGCAGCGTTCGGGACAGGAACACTGAAGCTTTCTTT. Its protein is CSVRDRNTEAFF.

This clonotype was detected a few times. The genes are TRBV5-1 and TRBJ2-7; 8 bases are a match to TRBD2. Per the germline V gene, CDR1 is SGHRS and CDR2 is YFSETQ. CDR3 size: 16 residues. With 2 bases clipped from V and 3 bases from J, the junction kept 10 bases outside the gene matches. The CDR3 DNA reads as TGCGCCAGCAGCTTTGATTCCGGGACTAGTGGCTACGAGCAGTACTTC. This sequence encodes CASSFDSGTSGYEQYF.

V gene TRBV20-1 combines with J gene TRBJ2-1; 14 nucleotides match TRBD2. Germline CDR1 and CDR2: DFQATT and SNEGSKA (reference sequence). The CDR3 is made up of 21 amino acids. V was pared by 1 base and J by 0 bases, with 14 bases of the junction left unmatched. In DNA form, the CDR3 reads TGCAGTGCTAGAGGATCCTCCTCCGGGACTAGCGGGAGAAGCTCCTACAATGAGCAGTTCTTC. This encodes CSARGSSSGTSGRSSYNEQFF.

This chain links TRBV7-2 with TRBJ2-7; 9 bases line up with TRBD1. With 5 bases clipped from V and 5 bases from J, the junction kept 10 bases outside the gene matches. CDR1 is SGHTA, CDR2 FQGNSA, per germline. The CDR3 runs 15 residues. The CDR3 region is CASSAATGGKDEQYF. The CDR3 region has the DNA TGTGCCAGCAGCGCGGCGACAGGGGGGAAGGACGAGCAGTACTTC.

The chain recombines TRBV2 with TRBJ1-5, with TRBD1 identical over 7 bases. From germline, CDR1 is SNHLY and CDR2 FYNNEI. CDR3 size: 18 residues. Germline trimming cut 4 bases from V and 0 bases from J; bases unmatched to any gene: 12. The DNA of the CDR3 is TGTGCCAGCAGTGGAACTTCCGGGACAGTTTATAGCAATCAGCCCCAGCATTTT. Protein product: CASSGTSGTVYSNQPQHF.